This T cell receptor (beta chain) stems from a study of T-cell reconstitution after alpha-beta-depleted transplantation in children. Germline values: CDR1 SGHAT, CDR2 FQNNGV. This CDR3 is built from 14 residues. V was clipped by 5 bases and J by 1 base; unmatched bases: 2. A library of TCRbeta sequences, prepared with unique molecular identifiers, was generated. TCRdb re-derived calls from the PCR reads in MiXCR, one entry per CDR3 protein. The table lists approximately 230,000 distinct CDR3 sequences, around 25% of them singletons. Sequenced material: PBMCs, mostly from graft donor cells, taken 360 days after TCRalphabeta/CD19-depleted stem cell transplant. The TCR was taken from a female patient aged 2-10 years who had a stem cell transplant for congenital amegakaryocytic thrombocytopenia, so the T cells may come from the graft donor. The chain has TRBV11-2 and TRBJ1-5, with 7 bases identical to TRBD1. CDR3 nucleotide sequence: TGTGCCAGCAGCATACAGGGGAGCAATCAGCCCCAGCATTTT. The encoded protein is CASSIQGSNQPQHF.